Listed below are T cell receptor beta chains from one sample, sequenced in a study of T cell responses to AZD1222 COVID-19 vaccine. Only in-frame clones appear in the TCRdb table, and some are missing; sequencing was by immunoSEQ multiplex PCR. This table holds about 140,000 clones, approximately 90% found once. Sequencing used peripheral blood, obtained on day 0 of AZD1222 vaccination. These receptors originate from an adult in good health. Each CDR3 is given with its conserved first and last residue. The order of the fields is V gene, J gene, clone size, D gene, CDR3 DNA, CDR3 protein. A D gene is named only where the DNA matches it firmly. Not every row has a clone size; where given, it reads once, few, many or a size class.

TRBV5-1	TRBJ2-2	-	-	TGCGCCAGCAGCGTTGGACAAGGAGGGTCCGGGGAGCTGTTTTTT	CASSVGQGGSGELFF
TRBV5-1	TRBJ2-7	-	TRBD1	TGCGCCAGCAGCCCCCGGACAGGGGAATACGAGCAGTACTTC	CASSPRTGEYEQYF
TRBV5-4	TRBJ2-1	-	TRBD1	TGTGCCAGCAGCCGTGGCGGGACAGGCAATGAGCAGTTCTTC	CASSRGGTGNEQFF
TRBV9	TRBJ1-6	-	-	TGTGCCAGCAGCTCGGGTGGGGGGAATTCACCCCTCCACTTT	CASSSGGGNSPLHF
TRBV25-1	TRBJ1-4	-	TRBD1	TGTGCCAGCAGTGAAAGAAGGGACAGGGCCGAAAAACTGTTTTTT	CASSERRDRAEKLFF
TRBV6-4	TRBJ1-5	once	-	TGTGCCAGCAGTGTCTTCGGGGGTCAGCCCCAGCATTTT	CASSVFGGQPQHF
TRBV19	TRBJ1-5	-	-	TGTGCCAGTAGTTGGGAGGGGTATCAGCCCCAGCATTTT	CASSWEGYQPQHF
TRBV6-1	TRBJ1-5	-	-	TGTGCCAGCAGTGAGACAGTAAATCAGCCCCAGCATTTT	CASSETVNQPQHF
TRBV5-4	TRBJ2-3	once	-	TGTGCCAGCAGCTTCAGGGCCACAGATACGCAGTATTTT	CASSFRATDTQYF
TRBV28	TRBJ2-7	-	TRBD1	TGTGCCAGCAGTTCCTGGGACAGAGCCTACGAGCAGTACTTC	CASSSWDRAYEQYF
TRBV27	TRBJ2-7	-	-	TGTGCCAGCACCTCATCCCGCTCCTACGAGCAGTACTTC	CASTSSRSYEQYF
TRBV9	TRBJ2-1	-	-	TGTGCCAGCAGCGAGACCATCTCCTACAATGAGCAGTTCTTC	CASSETISYNEQFF
TRBV5-8	TRBJ1-1	-	-	TGTGCCAGCAGCTTGGACGGGATCAACACTGAAGCTTTCTTT	CASSLDGINTEAFF
TRBV6-5	TRBJ2-7	once	TRBD2	TGTGCCAGCAGTTACGGGCTAGCGGGAACCTACGAGCAGTACTTC	CASSYGLAGTYEQYF
TRBV14	TRBJ1-2	-	-	TGTGCCAGCAGCCAAGATTACGTCCAAGGCTACACCTTC	CASSQDYVQGYTF
TRBV2	TRBJ1-5	-	-	TGTGCCAGCATGGAGACGGGGTTCAATCAGCCCCAGCATTTT	CASMETGFNQPQHF
TRBV5-5	TRBJ2-7	-	-	TGTGCCAGCAGCTTGGGAGGGCGACAAGACGAGCAGTACTTC	CASSLGGRQDEQYF
TRBV4-1	TRBJ2-3	once	-	TGCGCCAGCAGCCAAGCCGGGGCTGACTTTCTAAATACGCAGTATTTT	CASSQAGADFLNTQYF
TRBV5-6	TRBJ2-2	-	-	TGTGCCAGCAGCTGGTTAGGGACTGCGAACACCGGGGAGCTGTTTTTT	CASSWLGTANTGELFF
TRBV5-1	TRBJ1-2	-	-	TGCGCCAGCAGCCTGGACAGCCTCGATGGCTACACCTTC	CASSLDSLDGYTF
TRBV9	TRBJ2-3	-	-	TGTGCCAGCAGCGATAACAGGGCAGATACGCAGTATTTT	CASSDNRADTQYF
TRBV7-8	TRBJ1-2	once	TRBD1	TGTGCCAGCAGAAAGGGACAGGGCTATGGCTACACCTTC	CASRKGQGYGYTF
TRBV7-9	TRBJ1-2	-	-	TGTGCCAGCAGCTTCGCTCTACCTATAGATGGCTACACCTTC	CASSFALPIDGYTF
TRBV6-2/TRBV6-3	TRBJ2-7	-	-	TGTGCCAGCAGTTACCAATACGAGCAGTACTTC	CASSYQYEQYF
TRBV7-3	TRBJ2-1	once	TRBD1	TGTGCCAGCAGTTTGGACAGGATATACAATGAGCAGTTCTTC	CASSLDRIYNEQFF
TRBV10-3	TRBJ1-4	-	-	TGTGCCAGCAAGGGGGGGAGTGAAAAACTGTTTTTT	CASKGGSEKLFF
TRBV5-1	TRBJ1-1	-	-	TGCGCCAGCAGCTTGGGAACAGGGAAGGAGAACACTGAAGCTTTCTTT	CASSLGTGKENTEAFF
TRBV11-2	TRBJ2-5	-	-	TGTGCCACACTTGCGGCTTTCGGGACCCAGTACTTC	CATLAAFGTQYF
TRBV7-9	TRBJ1-4	-	TRBD1	TGTGCCAGCAGCCCTCGACAGGGGCTTGAAAAACTGTTTTTT	CASSPRQGLEKLFF
TRBV7-9	TRBJ2-3	once	-	TGTGCCAGCAGCCCCCCCGTCAGGTCAGATACGCAGTATTTT	CASSPPVRSDTQYF
TRBV29-1	TRBJ2-1	-	-	TGCAGCGTTCTCTGGACAGCCTACAATGAGCAGTTCTTC	CSVLWTAYNEQFF
TRBV7-2	TRBJ2-1	once	-	TGTGCCAGCAGCTTAGGGGGACGCTTTACAATTGAGCAGTTCTTC	CASSLGGRFTIEQFF
TRBV27	TRBJ2-1	-	-	TGTGCCAGCAGTTTAACTAAATCCTCCTACAATGAGCAGTTCTTC	CASSLTKSSYNEQFF
TRBV12-5	TRBJ1-5	-	TRBD1	TGTGCTAGTGGTCCGGGACAGGGCCATCAGCCCCAGCATTTT	CASGPGQGHQPQHF
TRBV7-2	TRBJ1-2	-	-	TGTGCCAGCAGGCCGGGGGGGGATCGGTATGGCTACACCTTC	CASRPGGDRYGYTF
TRBV5-1	TRBJ2-7	-	-	TGCGCCAGCAGCTTGGTACCTTGGGGGGAGCAGTACTTC	CASSLVPWGEQYF
TRBV5-1	TRBJ2-3	-	-	TGCGCCAGCAGCCCGGTCCGGCACAGCACAGATACGCAGTATTTT	CASSPVRHSTDTQYF
TRBV28	TRBJ2-1	-	TRBD2	TGTGCCAGCAGTCCCCTCGGGAGCGGGATCTACAATGAGCAGTTCTTC	CASSPLGSGIYNEQFF
TRBV19	TRBJ2-7	-	TRBD1	TGTGCCAGTAGTAACCCTTCAGGGGGCTCGTACGAGCAGTACTTC	CASSNPSGGSYEQYF
TRBV24-1	TRBJ2-1	once	TRBD2	TGTGCCACCAGTGCCCTATTTGCGGGAGCTCCTTACAATGAGCAGTTCTTC	CATSALFAGAPYNEQFF
TRBV3-1/TRBV3-2	TRBJ1-2	-	-	TGTGCCAGCAGCCAGGGTTGGGTTGACTATGGCTACACCTTC	CASSQGWVDYGYTF
TRBV7-2	TRBJ2-5	-	-	TGTGCCAGCAGCTCCGGGGCTATCCAAGAGACCCAGTACTTC	CASSSGAIQETQYF
TRBV18	TRBJ2-7	-	-	TGTGCCAGCTCCGGGGGACTGGGGTACGAGCAGTACTTC	CASSGGLGYEQYF
TRBV2	TRBJ1-1	few	TRBD1	TGTGCCAGCAGTGGGGACAGGGAAATGAACACTGAAGCTTTCTTT	CASSGDREMNTEAFF
TRBV28	TRBJ2-3	-	TRBD1	TGTGCCAGCAGTCCAACCAGCGGGACAGGGTCAGATACGCAGTATTTT	CASSPTSGTGSDTQYF
TRBV24-1	TRBJ1-1	-	-	TGTGCCACCCGCAAGTCCTGGGGGAACACTGAAGCTTTCTTT	CATRKSWGNTEAFF
TRBV6-5	TRBJ2-1	-	TRBD2	TGTGCCAGCAGTTACCCTAGCGGGAGTATGAATGAGCAGTTCTTC	CASSYPSGSMNEQFF
TRBV7-3	TRBJ2-1	once	-	TGTGCCAGCAGCATTCCTACTAGTCGTGAGCAGTTCTTC	CASSIPTSREQFF
TRBV15	TRBJ2-5	-	TRBD2	TGTGCCACCAGCAGGGTCCCTAGCGGGAGGGCCCAGGAGACCCAGTACTTC	CATSRVPSGRAQETQYF